One and the same sample provided the 17 T cell receptor beta chains below, sequenced in a study of control samples from healthy donors and cancer patients. TCRdb's copy holds only in-frame clones and misses some; the assay was immunoSEQ multiplex PCR. The sample carries some 120,000 clones, about 86% recorded once. Source material: blood. These receptors were taken from a man aged 25 to 40 in good health.

The chain combines TRBV25-1 with TRBJ1-2; TRBD1 is a possible D gene (5 bases). CDR3 length: 13 amino acids. Trimming shortened V by 6 bases and J by 4 bases, and 12 bases separated the two germline ends. Germline V gene data show CDR1 as MGHDK and CDR2 as SYGVNS. The chain's CDR3 is CASRRGQFYGYTF. DNA of the CDR3: TGTGCCAGCAGGCGGGGCCAGTTCTATGGCTACACCTTC.

The V and J genes are TRBV14 and TRBJ1-1, with D unresolved. Germline V gene lookup returns CDR1 SGHDN and CDR2 FVKESK. The CDR3 is 13 amino acids. Trimming cost V 3 bases and J 1 base, with 6 bases left between them. CDR3 nucleotide sequence: TGTGCCAGCAGCCAGGGCACGAACACTGAAGCTTTCTTT. Amino acid sequence: CASSQGTNTEAFF.

This clone was observed a single time. The rearrangement links TRBV6-6 to TRBJ1-1; 7 bases are shared with TRBD1. V lost 4 bases and J lost 8; bases outside the gene matches: 10. This CDR3 comprises 14 residues. The germline V gene encodes CDR1 MNHNY and CDR2 SVGAGI (reference sequence). The CDR3 nucleotides are TGTGCCAGCAGTTGGAAACAGGGGAGGGGAGAAGCTTTCTTT. Protein product: CASSWKQGRGEAFF.

The rearrangement uses TRBV6-5 and TRBJ1-6; no clear D. This CDR3 region has 12 residues. Between the trimmed V and J ends, which lost 4 bases and 12 bases, there was a span of 10 bases. Germline loops: CDR1 MNHEY, CDR2 SVGAGI. CDR3 in amino acids: CASSWPPGPLHF. DNA of the CDR3: TGTGCCAGCAGTTGGCCGCCGGGACCCCTCCACTTT.

The gene calls are TRBV24-1 and TRBJ1-4, with D unresolved. The CDR3 runs to 13 residues. Trimming took 2 bases from V and 8 from J, leaving 8 bases between them. Per the germline V gene, CDR1 is KGHDR and CDR2 is SFDVKD. CDR3 DNA sequence: TGTGCCACCAGTGATTCCCCGGGCGAAAAACTGTTTTTT. Amino acids: CATSDSPGEKLFF.

J is TRBJ1-2 and V is TRBV30; TRBD1 matches 7 bases. CDR1 GTSNPN and CDR2 SVGIG come from the germline V gene (reference sequence). Unmatched junction bases numbered 13, after V lost 0 bases and J lost 6 bases. CDR3 length equals 16 residues. The CDR3 coding sequence is TGTGCCTGGAGTGTACAGGGACAGCTCGGACTCCATGGCTACACCTTC. Residues: CAWSVQGQLGLHGYTF.

The V and J genes are TRBV7-8 and TRBJ1-1; D remains unclear. V was trimmed by 4 bases and J by 6 bases, leaving 12 bases between them. The length of the CDR3 is 13 residues. Germline CDR1 and CDR2: SGHVS and FQNEAQ. CDR3 DNA: TGTGCCAGCAGCTCCCCGGGAGGCTCTGAAGCTTTCTTT. Its translation is CASSSPGGSEAFF.

The DNA for the CDR3 is TGTGCCAGCAGCCAAGGACAGGGAACCATATATTTT. Translating it yields CASSQGQGTIYF. V and J are TRBV3-1 (or the pseudogene TRBV3-2) and TRBJ1-3; 7 bases fit TRBD1. The V and J ends lost 1 base and 10 bases, in that order; junction bases with no gene match: 1. Germline V gives CDR1 LGHDT, CDR2 YNNKEL (reference sequence). This CDR3 is built from 12 residues.

This clone was picked up a small number of times. The chain has TRBV27 and TRBJ1-2, with D unresolved. V shed 3 bases and J shed 4 bases, with 9 bases lying between them. Germline CDR1 reads MNHEY; CDR2 reads SMNVEV (reference sequence). The CDR3 is 13 amino acids. The CDR3: CASSFSGLYGYTF. The CDR3 region has the DNA TGTGCCAGCAGTTTCTCTGGCCTCTATGGCTACACCTTC.

V is TRBV7-2 and J is TRBJ1-1, with D unresolved. CDR3 length equals 13 residues. The germline V gene encodes CDR1 SGHTA and CDR2 FQGNSA. V was trimmed by 5 bases and J by 1 base, leaving 8 bases between them. The CDR3 loop reads CASSIYRNTEAFF. The CDR3 DNA reads TGTGCCAGCAGCATCTACAGGAACACTGAAGCTTTCTTT.

The rearrangement links TRBV7-3 to TRBJ2-2; 8 bases are a match to TRBD1. The CDR3 is 15 residues long. CDR1 is SGHTA, CDR2 FQGTGA, per germline. The junction had 8 bases not matched to a gene; V was cut back by 1 base and J by 10 bases. The chain's CDR3 is CASSLRAGGFEELFF. Written as DNA, the CDR3 is TGTGCCAGCAGCTTAAGGGCAGGGGGCTTCGAGGAGCTGTTTTTT.

V is TRBV14 and J is TRBJ1-1; the D is unclear. The germline V and J ends were trimmed by 4 bases and 1 base, with 10 bases remaining between them. This CDR3 region has 14 residues. Germline CDR1 SGHDN, CDR2 FVKESK. CDR3 amino acids: CASSLEVPNTEAFF. In DNA form, the CDR3 reads TGTGCCAGCAGCCTAGAAGTTCCGAACACTGAAGCTTTCTTT.

V usage is TRBV25-1 and J usage is TRBJ1-1; D is undetermined. The CDR3 has 15 residues. The germline V and J ends were trimmed by 0 bases and 0 bases, with 8 bases remaining between them. The germline CDR1 and CDR2 sequences are MGHDK and SYGVNS. The CDR3 sequence is CASSEYAGMNTEAFF. The CDR3 DNA reads TGTGCCAGCAGTGAATATGCGGGTATGAACACTGAAGCTTTCTTT.

This chain uses TRBV2 with TRBJ1-1; tentatively, D is TRBD1 (6 bases). Germline loops: CDR1 SNHLY, CDR2 FYNNEI. The CDR3 sequence is 13 residues long. Between the trimmed V and J ends, which lost 3 bases and 5 bases, there was a span of 10 bases. DNA for the CDR3: TGTGCCAGCAGTGATCTCCAGGGGACTGAAGCTTTCTTT. Translating gives CASSDLQGTEAFF.

Points on this clone: The sample carries other DNA sequences with the same CDR3. The rearrangement uses TRBV3-1 (or the pseudogene TRBV3-2) and TRBJ2-3; 7 bases match TRBD1. Germline loops: CDR1 LGHDT, CDR2 YNNKEL (reference sequence). This CDR3 has 14 amino acids. V dropped 0 bases and J dropped 4; count of bases not matched to a gene: 1. CDR3 protein: CASSQEGGADTQYF. For the CDR3, the DNA is TGTGCCAGCAGCCAAGAAGGGGGCGCAGATACGCAGTATTTT.

The CDR3 nucleotides are TGTGCCAGCAGTTATAGGGACAGGGGGCTGTACGAGCAGTACTTC. Amino acid sequence: CASSYRDRGLYEQYF. The gene calls are TRBV6-5 and TRBJ2-7, with 12 positions matching TRBD1. The length of the CDR3 is 15 residues. V dropped 3 bases and J dropped 4; count of bases not matched to a gene: 4. The germline CDR1 and CDR2 sequences are MNHEY and SVGAGI.

This chain joins TRBV14 and TRBJ2-5, with D uncertain. The CDR3 sequence is 15 residues long. V was shortened by 6 bases and J by 4 bases, with 18 bases between the two germline ends. Looked up from germline, CDR1 is SGHDN and CDR2 is FVKESK. The CDR3 protein is CASRPTWSYVETQYF. The CDR3 DNA is TGTGCCAGCAGGCCCACTTGGTCCTATGTAGAGACCCAGTACTTC.